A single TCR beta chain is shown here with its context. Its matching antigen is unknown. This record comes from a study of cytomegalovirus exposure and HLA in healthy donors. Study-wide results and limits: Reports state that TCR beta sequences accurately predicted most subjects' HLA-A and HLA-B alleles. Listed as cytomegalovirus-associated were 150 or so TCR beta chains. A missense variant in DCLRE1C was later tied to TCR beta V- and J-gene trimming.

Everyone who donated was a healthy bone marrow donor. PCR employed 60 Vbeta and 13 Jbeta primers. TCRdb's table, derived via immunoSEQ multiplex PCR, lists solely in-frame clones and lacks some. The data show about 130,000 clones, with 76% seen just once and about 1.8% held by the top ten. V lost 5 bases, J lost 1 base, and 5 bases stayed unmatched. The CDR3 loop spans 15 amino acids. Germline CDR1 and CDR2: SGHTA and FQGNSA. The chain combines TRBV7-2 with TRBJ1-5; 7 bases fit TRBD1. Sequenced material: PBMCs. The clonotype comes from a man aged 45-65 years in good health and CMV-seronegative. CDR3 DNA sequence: TGTGCCAGCAGCCGAACGGGACAGAGCAATCAGCCCCAGCATTTT. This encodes CASSRTGQSNQPQHF.